The 29 T cell receptor beta chains presented below share a single source sample, sequenced in a study of blood T cell repertoires in COVID-19. Generated by immunoSEQ multiplex PCR, the TCRdb table keeps only in-frame clones and is missing some. The table has roughly 81,000 clones, around 90% seen once. Material for sequencing was peripheral blood. The receptor source for this set is a man aged 25-45 years with acute or convalescent COVID-19.

V usage is TRBV13 and J usage is TRBJ2-1; possibly TRBD2 for D (6 bases). Trimming removed 3 bases at V and 13 bases at J, with 25 bases between. Germline V gene sequence: CDR1 PRHDT, CDR2 FYEKMQ (reference sequence). The CDR3 has 16 amino acids. The CDR3 loop reads CASSLGTGVRRLYQFF. CDR3 nucleotide sequence: TGTGCCAGCAGCTTGGGCACGGGGGTACGTCGTTTGTACCAGTTCTTC.

The CDR3 coding sequence is TGTGCCAGCAGCTCAGGGGACATGGGTGAAAAACTGTTTTTT. Its protein product is CASSSGDMGEKLFF. The genes are TRBV7-9 and TRBJ1-4; perhaps TRBD1 as D (6 bases). The germline gives CDR1 SEHNR, CDR2 FQNEAQ (reference sequence). V was cut by 4 bases and J by 7 bases, with 13 bases left in between. This CDR3 has 14 amino acids.

The chain links TRBV10-3 to TRBJ1-5; 7 bases agree with TRBD1. The CDR3 covers 14 residues. CDR1 and CDR2 (germline): ENHRY, SYGVKD. J lost 4 bases, V lost 0 bases, and 0 bases had no gene match. As DNA, the CDR3 is TGTGCCATCAGTGAGTCGACAGGGAATCAGCCCCAGCATTTT. The encoded protein is CAISESTGNQPQHF.

The chain links TRBV11-3 to TRBJ2-2, with TRBD2 identical over 11 bases. V lost 1 base and J lost 5; bases outside the gene matches: 9. The CDR3 loop spans 18 amino acids. The germline CDR1 and CDR2 sequences are SGHNT and YENEEA. CDR3 coding DNA: TGTGCCAGCAGCTTAGTTAGCGGGAGGGATGGATGGACCGGGGAGCTGTTTTTT. Its translation: CASSLVSGRDGWTGELFF. The full variable domain, with the rest looked up from reference TRBV11-3 and TRBJ2-2, is EAGVVQSPRYKIIEKKQPVAFWCNPISGHNTLYWYLQNLGQGPELLIRYENEEAVDDSQLPKDRFSAERLKGVDSTLKIQPAELGDSAVYLCASSLVSGRDGWTGELFFGEGSRLTVL.

V and J are TRBV10-1 and TRBJ2-2; TRBD1 agrees at 8 bases. The CDR3 runs 18 residues. The germline gives CDR1 WNHNN, CDR2 SYGVQD (reference sequence). J lost 0 bases, V lost 5 bases, and 11 bases had no gene match. CDR3 in DNA: TGCGCCAGCAGTCCAAACCCAGGGGGCGGCACGAACACCGGGGAGCTGTTTTTT. Amino acid sequence: CASSPNPGGGTNTGELFF.

The chain uses TRBV6-5 and TRBJ2-1; 7 nucleotides match TRBD1. The V segment lost 6 bases and the J segment 6 bases; nucleotides outside the gene matches: 11. The CDR3 is made up of 15 amino acids. From germline, CDR1 is MNHEY and CDR2 SVGAGI. The CDR3 spells CASRPGTAGINEQFF. The CDR3 nucleotides are TGTGCCAGCAGGCCCGGGACAGCAGGAATCAATGAGCAGTTCTTC.

V and J are TRBV30 and TRBJ2-1; TRBD2 agrees at 14 bases. Germline V gene data show CDR1 as GTSNPN and CDR2 as SVGIG (reference sequence). The J segment lost 6 bases and the V segment lost 3 bases, leaving 4 bases of the junction unmatched. This CDR3 is 15 amino acids long. CDR3: CAWRKGLAGVNEQFF. CDR3 nucleotide sequence: TGTGCCTGGAGAAAGGGACTAGCGGGAGTCAATGAGCAGTTCTTC. The variable domain in full, with the rest retrieved from reference TRBV30 and TRBJ2-1, is SQTIHQWPATLVQPVGSPLSLECTVEGTSNPNLYWYRQAAGRGLQLLFYSVGIGQISSEVPQNLSASRPQDRQFILSSKKLLLSDSGFYLCAWRKGLAGVNEQFFGPGTRLTVL.

This chain joins TRBV30 and TRBJ1-2; 7 nucleotides align to TRBD1. Germline values: CDR1 GTSNPN, CDR2 SVGIG (reference sequence). V shed 1 base and J 3 bases; nucleotides not matched to a gene: 5. This CDR3 has 14 amino acids. In nucleotides, the CDR3 is TGTGCCTGGAGTGGACAGGGAGTCGACTATGGCTACACCTTC. Amino acids: CAWSGQGVDYGYTF.

This clone was recorded only once. In DNA form, the CDR3 reads TGCGCCAGCTTCAGCCCATCGGGAGCGAACACCGGGGAGCTGTTTTTT. It codes for CASFSPSGANTGELFF. The rearrangement links TRBV5-1 to TRBJ2-2; possible D gene TRBD2, 6 bases. V was cut by 7 bases and J by 0 bases, with 16 bases left in between. CDR3 length equals 16 residues. Germline V gene lookup returns CDR1 SGHRS and CDR2 YFSETQ.

This clone showed up just once. The chain joins TRBV5-6 to TRBJ2-1; TRBD1 is a possible D gene (7 bases). This CDR3 has 13 amino acids. CDR1 and CDR2 (germline): SGHDT, YYEEEE. Trimming took off 0 bases at V and 12 bases at J, with 13 bases between the two ends. CDR3 nucleotides: TGTGCCAGCAGCTTGGCCCACAGGGGAGGGCAGTTCTTC. Protein: CASSLAHRGGQFF.

The chain employs TRBV3-1 (or the pseudogene TRBV3-2) and TRBJ2-1, with 8 bases identical to TRBD2. The V gene's germline CDR1 is LGHDT and CDR2 YNNKEL (reference sequence). The CDR3 totals 15 residues. J lost 14 bases, V lost 2 bases, and 14 bases had no gene match. CDR3 sequence reads: CASSQISLAGSGEFF. Written as DNA, the CDR3 is TGTGCCAGCAGCCAAATCTCCCTAGCGGGCAGCGGGGAGTTCTTC.

This clone was seen a few times. The J gene is TRBJ2-3, the V gene TRBV6-4, with TRBD2 identical over 7 bases. The J segment lost 1 base and the V segment lost 2 bases, leaving 0 bases of the junction unmatched. Germline CDR1 and CDR2: MRHNA and SNTAGT. The CDR3 is 14 residues long. CDR3 protein: CASSDGGGTDTQYF. DNA for the CDR3: TGTGCCAGCAGTGACGGGGGGGGCACAGATACGCAGTATTTT.

The rearrangement uses TRBV11-2 and TRBJ2-5, with D perhaps matching TRBD2 (6 bases). Germline CDR1 reads SGHAT; CDR2 reads FQNNGV. This CDR3 region has 12 residues. V dropped 5 bases and J dropped 8 bases, with 12 bases sitting between them. Here the CDR3 DNA reads TGTGCCAGCAGCCCCTCGCGGGACACCCAGTACTTC. It translates to CASSPSRDTQYF.

This sequence joins TRBV6-6 and TRBJ1-6, with D perhaps TRBD1 (6 bases). This CDR3 comprises 14 residues. Trimming pared 6 bases from V and 5 bases from J, leaving 11 bases between. Germline CDR1 and CDR2: MNHNY and SVGAGI (reference sequence). The CDR3 DNA reads as TGTGCCAGCAGGATGGGACAAAATAATTCACCCCTCCACTTT. Translating it yields CASRMGQNNSPLHF.

The chain combines TRBV7-9 with TRBJ2-1; tentative D call: TRBD1 (6 bases). The CDR3 is made up of 11 amino acids. V was shortened by 6 bases and J by 8 bases, with 8 bases between the two germline ends. CDR1 SEHNR and CDR2 FQNEAQ come from the germline V gene (reference sequence). The CDR3 sequence: CASRKGDEQFF. The DNA of the CDR3 is TGTGCCAGCAGGAAGGGGGATGAGCAGTTCTTC.

V and J are TRBV5-6 and TRBJ1-1; TRBD1 matches at 9 bases. Germline lookup yields CDR1 SGHDT and CDR2 YYEEEE. The CDR3 consists of 16 residues. J gave up 1 base and V 3 bases, and 7 bases lay outside the gene matches. The chain's CDR3 is CASSWTGDVANTEAFF. The CDR3 nucleotides are TGTGCCAGCAGCTGGACAGGGGATGTTGCGAACACTGAAGCTTTCTTT.

V is TRBV27 and J is TRBJ2-1; 8 nucleotides line up with TRBD1. Germline V gene lookup returns CDR1 MNHEY and CDR2 SMNVEV (reference sequence). V trimming: 7 bases; J trimming: 5 bases; junction bases outside the gene matches: 4. The CDR3 totals 13 residues. CDR3 residues: CASTRTGNNEQFF. CDR3 nucleotides: TGTGCCAGCACCAGGACAGGGAACAATGAGCAGTTCTTC.

The rearrangement joins TRBV7-9 to TRBJ2-1, with D hard to call. The CDR3 is 12 residues long. Trimming took off 4 bases at V and 6 bases at J, with 7 bases between the two ends. Germline loops: CDR1 SEHNR, CDR2 FQNEAQ (reference sequence). CDR3 sequence reads: CASSSQANEQFF. The CDR3 region has the DNA TGTGCCAGCAGCTCGCAAGCCAATGAGCAGTTCTTC.

This clone was seen just once. V is TRBV14 and J is TRBJ2-7; 8 bases match TRBD1. This CDR3 has 15 residues. The germline CDR1 and CDR2 sequences are SGHDN and FVKESK. Trimming at V came to 2 bases and at J to 3 bases, leaving 6 bases not matched to a gene. For the CDR3, the DNA is TGTGCCAGCAGCCAAACCGGGACAGGTCTCTACGAGCAGTACTTC. Protein sequence: CASSQTGTGLYEQYF. Full variable domain (remainder filled in from reference TRBV14 and TRBJ2-7): EAGVTQFPSHSVIEKGQTVTLRCDPISGHDNLYWYRRVMGKEIKFLLHFVKESKQDESGMPNNRFLAERTGGTYSTLKVQPAELEDSGVYFCASSQTGTGLYEQYFGPGTRLTVT.

This sequence joins TRBV9 and TRBJ1-1, with D perhaps TRBD1 (6 bases). The ends were cut back, 3 bases at V and 5 bases at J, with 14 bases in the middle. Germline V gene lookup returns CDR1 SGDLS and CDR2 YYNGEE. This CDR3 is built from 14 residues. CDR3 bases: TGTGCCAGCAGCGGTAGCGGGGGGGCAACTGAAGCTTTCTTT. This gives the protein CASSGSGGATEAFF.

In its sample, this clone was seen once. This sequence joins TRBV28 and TRBJ1-4, with 9 positions matching TRBD1. This CDR3 is built from 16 residues. V lost 7 bases to trimming and J lost 3 bases; unmatched junction nucleotides: 9. Germline V CDR1 and CDR2: MDHEN, SYDVKM. The DNA of the CDR3 is TGTGCCAGCACTAGACGGGACAGGGCCTCTAATGAAAAACTGTTTTTT. Its translation is CASTRRDRASNEKLFF.

The chain carries TRBV25-1 and TRBJ1-2, with D perhaps TRBD1 (5 bases). This CDR3 has 14 residues. Trimming shortened V by 4 bases and J by 4 bases, and 13 bases separated the two germline ends. Germline V gene lookup returns CDR1 MGHDK and CDR2 SYGVNS. CDR3 DNA sequence: TGTGCCAGCAGTGGATCCGACAGAGGCTATGGCTACACCTTC. It encodes CASSGSDRGYGYTF.

The V and J genes are TRBV7-2 and TRBJ1-2; perhaps TRBD1 as D (5 bases). Trimming left V 2 bases short and J 3 bases short, with 16 bases between. In germline, CDR1 is SGHTA, CDR2 FQGNSA. The CDR3 loop spans 16 amino acids. The DNA of the CDR3 is TGTGCCAGCAGCTTATACGACCCTCGGGGGGACTATGGCTACACCTTC. It yields the protein CASSLYDPRGDYGYTF.

This rearrangement joins TRBV5-1 to TRBJ2-5, with D possibly being TRBD1 (6 bases). V was clipped by 4 bases and J by 3 bases, with 19 bases between them. Germline V gene data show CDR1 as SGHRS and CDR2 as YFSETQ. CDR3 length: 16 amino acids. The CDR3 coding sequence is TGCGCCAGCAGCCTTCGTGGCAGGGGCGAAAAAGAGACCCAGTACTTC. Encoded protein: CASSLRGRGEKETQYF.

In its sample, this clone was seen once. The J gene is TRBJ2-3, the V gene TRBV29-1, with D possibly matching TRBD1 (5 bases). The V and J ends lost 0 bases and 6 bases respectively, with 16 bases between them. The CDR3 loop spans 15 amino acids. Germline loops: CDR1 SQVTM, CDR2 ANQGSEA. This CDR3 is CSVEDAGRTTDTQYF. The CDR3, as DNA: TGCAGCGTTGAAGATGCAGGTCGGACAACTGATACGCAGTATTTT.

This chain uses TRBV19 with TRBJ2-1; unclear D gene. The CDR3 has 14 residues. Trimming pared 7 bases from V and 0 bases from J, leaving 10 bases between. Germline CDR1 LNHDA, CDR2 SQIVND (reference sequence). Here the CDR3 DNA reads TGTGCCAGTAAGCCGGAGAGCTCCTACAATGAGCAGTTCTTC. This encodes CASKPESSYNEQFF.

The rearrangement uses TRBV7-3 and TRBJ2-5; 7 positions match TRBD1. The CDR3 has 13 amino acids. V lost 5 bases and J lost 7; bases outside the gene matches: 7. The germline V gene has CDR1 SGHTA and CDR2 FQGTGA. The CDR3 is CASSPDRAGTQYF. CDR3 nucleotides: TGTGCCAGCAGCCCCGACAGGGCAGGGACCCAGTACTTC.

V gene TRBV30 combines with J gene TRBJ1-2, with 7 bases aligning to TRBD1. The CDR3 spans 13 residues. V lost 3 bases to trimming and J lost 0 bases; unmatched junction nucleotides: 1. Germline CDR1 reads GTSNPN; CDR2 reads SVGIG (reference sequence). CDR3 sequence: CAWRGGPNYGYTF. The CDR3 nucleotides are TGTGCCTGGAGAGGGGGCCCTAACTATGGCTACACCTTC.

This CDR3 is CASSSGQGAGNTIYF. DNA for the CDR3: TGCGCCAGCAGCTCGGGACAGGGGGCTGGAAACACCATATATTTT. The chain has TRBV5-1 and TRBJ1-3; 11 positions match TRBD1. Trimming cost V 3 bases and J 2 bases; bases outside gene matches: 1. Germline CDR1 SGHRS, CDR2 YFSETQ. The CDR3 length is 15 residues. Using reference TRBV5-1 and TRBJ1-3 for the parts outside the CDR3, the full variable domain is KAGVTQTPRYLIKTRGQQVTLSCSPISGHRSVSWYQQTPGQGLQFLFEYFSETQRNKGNFPGRFSGRQFSNSRSEMNVSTLELGDSALYLCASSSGQGAGNTIYFGEGSWLTVV.